These 21 T cell receptor beta chains were all obtained from the same sample, sequenced in a study of blood T cells in healthy people across ages. The second PCR ran about 7 to 12 cycles with a sample-barcoded 5' primer and J-beta primers. From the 5' RACE reads, TCRdb called clonotypes with MiXCR, one entry per CDR3 protein. The sample lists about 400,000 distinct CDR3 sequences, roughly half occurring once. Input material: blood. The receptors originated from a man aged 60 to 75 in good health.

The sample holds a few counts of this clonotype. The DNA of the CDR3 is TGCAGTGCCGACCCCCAGAGCTCCTACGAGCAGTACTTC. Residues: CSADPQSSYEQYF. The genes are TRBV20-1 and TRBJ2-7; the D is unclear. Trimming left V 6 bases short and J 0 bases short, with 12 bases between. The CDR3 contains 13 residues. Germline V gene sequence: CDR1 DFQATT, CDR2 SNEGSKA (reference sequence).

The rearrangement uses TRBV4-2 and TRBJ1-2; D uncertain. The germline V gene has CDR1 LGHNA and CDR2 YNFKEQ. Trimming stripped 0 bases from V and 7 bases from J, with 12 bases between. The length of the CDR3 is 14 residues. The CDR3 loop is CASSQEEGKSGYTF. The CDR3 bases are TGTGCCAGCAGCCAAGAAGAGGGAAAGTCTGGCTACACCTTC.

The chain has TRBV2 and TRBJ2-5; 9 bases are a match to TRBD2. V shed 9 bases, J shed 2 bases, and the junction held 10 bases outside the gene matches. Germline values: CDR1 SNHLY, CDR2 FYNNEI. The CDR3 consists of 15 residues. The CDR3 region is CASGRLAGPQETQYF. CDR3 nucleotides: TGTGCCAGTGGACGCCTAGCGGGACCTCAAGAGACCCAGTACTTC.

J is TRBJ1-1 and V is TRBV4-3; D may be TRBD1 (5 bases). This CDR3 region has 17 residues. CDR1 is LGHNA, CDR2 YSLEER, per germline. V was trimmed by 8 bases and J by 4 bases, leaving 26 bases between them. Here the CDR3 DNA reads TGCGCCAGCCCTAACGTCCCGACGGGGGACGAACGCACTGAAGCTTTCTTT. Its translation: CASPNVPTGDERTEAFF.

The chain is built from TRBV5-5 and TRBJ2-5; TRBD2 matches at 14 bases. The CDR3 totals 17 residues. V shed 0 bases and J 2 bases; nucleotides not matched to a gene: 3. The germline CDR1 and CDR2 sequences are SGHKS and YYEKEE (reference sequence). The CDR3 DNA follows: TGTGCCAGCAGCTTGGGACTAGCGGGAGGGCGGCAAGAGACCCAGTACTTC. Protein: CASSLGLAGGRQETQYF.

This clonotype was counted at least ten times. A single base separates this from a much larger clone, so it may be a read error. V and J are TRBV20-1 and TRBJ2-7, with D possibly being TRBD2 (6 bases). Germline CDR1 and CDR2: DFQATT and SNEGSKA (reference sequence). The CDR3 covers 13 residues. V gave up 6 bases and J gave up 7 bases, with 19 bases separating them. CDR3 DNA: TGCAGTGCGTGGTTTAGCGGCAACAATGAGCAGTACTTC. This encodes CSAWFSGNNEQYF.

The sample holds one count of this clonotype. The gene calls are TRBV29-1 and TRBJ2-5; 10 bases map to TRBD1. The closer fit of TRBJ2-7 to the DNA end suggests the J call may be wrong. Germline V gene sequence: CDR1 SQVTM, CDR2 ANQGSEA. The length of the CDR3 is 15 residues. As DNA, the CDR3 is TGCAGCGCTACCCGGGACAGGGGCCCTACCTACGAGCAGTACTTC. This sequence encodes CSATRDRGPTYEQYF.

This clonotype has only a few counts. V gene TRBV20-1 combines with J gene TRBJ2-3, with D maybe TRBD2 (5 bases). The CDR3 extends over 15 amino acids. In germline, CDR1 is DFQATT, CDR2 SNEGSKA (reference sequence). The germline V and J ends were trimmed by 6 bases and 4 bases, with 20 bases remaining between them. The CDR3 DNA reads as TGCAGTGCCATCCTACGGCGAGGGAGATCAGATACGCAGTATTTT. Its protein is CSAILRRGRSDTQYF.

The chain's CDR3 is CSARPRDPQGLEETQYF. The DNA for the CDR3 is TGCAGTGCTAGACCCCGAGACCCCCAAGGCCTTGAAGAGACCCAGTACTTC. The rearrangement joins TRBV20-1 to TRBJ2-5; D is uncertain. The CDR3 spans 17 residues. Trimming took 2 bases from V and 3 from J, leaving 22 bases between them. CDR1 is DFQATT, CDR2 SNEGSKA, per germline (reference sequence).

This clonotype was seen repeatedly, ten times or more. CDR3 nucleotide sequence: TGTGCCACCAGCAGTCCCCCGGCGCTTACTAGCACAGATACGCAGTATTTT. Protein sequence: CATSSPPALTSTDTQYF. This chain links TRBV15 with TRBJ2-3, with D unresolved. Germline V gene lookup returns CDR1 LNHNV and CDR2 YYDKDF (reference sequence). V lost 3 bases, J lost 0 bases, and 16 bases lay in between. This CDR3 contains 17 residues.

The genes are TRBV20-1 and TRBJ2-1; 11 nucleotides align to TRBD1. TRBJ2-7 matches the DNA end more closely, so the J call is doubtful. CDR3 length: 15 residues. Germline V gene sequence: CDR1 DFQATT, CDR2 SNEGSKA (reference sequence). CDR3 nucleotide sequence: TGCAGTGCTCAACTCCCGGACAGGGGGCGGTTCGAGCAGTACTTC. It encodes CSAQLPDRGRFEQYF.

J is TRBJ2-2 and V is TRBV2; D remains ambiguous. V lost 6 bases and J 2 bases, leaving 7 bases between the germline ends. The CDR3 length is 13 residues. Germline lookup yields CDR1 SNHLY and CDR2 FYNNEI. The CDR3 loop reads CASRVSNTGELFF. The CDR3, as DNA: TGTGCCAGCAGGGTGTCCAACACCGGGGAGCTGTTTTTT.

The chain links TRBV5-1 to TRBJ2-1; TRBD2 aligns across 7 bases. The DNA end favors TRBJ2-7, so the J call may be wrong. The CDR3 totals 16 residues. Germline loops: CDR1 SGHRS, CDR2 YFSETQ. The CDR3 here is CASSLEGGSSYNEQYF. Here the CDR3 DNA reads TGCGCCAGCAGCTTGGAGGGCGGGAGCTCCTACAATGAGCAGTACTTC.

V gene TRBV20-1 combines with J gene TRBJ1-5; 9 bases are shared with TRBD1. The CDR3 is 16 amino acids. CDR1 and CDR2 (germline): DFQATT, SNEGSKA (reference sequence). With 3 bases clipped from V and 2 bases from J, the junction kept 8 bases outside the gene matches. CDR3 loop: CSARGEGQGRNQPQHF. Here the CDR3 DNA reads TGCAGTGCTAGGGGGGAGGGACAGGGCCGCAATCAGCCCCAGCATTTT.

This clonotype was counted a few times. The J gene is TRBJ2-1, the V gene TRBV29-1; tentative D call: TRBD1 (5 bases). V dropped 2 bases and J dropped 2 bases, with 19 bases sitting between them. The CDR3 loop spans 17 amino acids. CDR1 and CDR2 (germline): SQVTM, ANQGSEA. This CDR3 reads CSVESSVRVWTYNEQFF. The CDR3 DNA is TGCAGCGTTGAATCAAGTGTCAGGGTATGGACCTACAATGAGCAGTTCTTC.

V is TRBV27 and J is TRBJ1-5, with a possible D match to TRBD1 (5 bases). Looked up from germline, CDR1 is MNHEY and CDR2 is SMNVEV (reference sequence). CDR3 length: 14 amino acids. V was shortened by 5 bases and J by 5 bases, with 13 bases between the two germline ends. The CDR3 DNA sequence: TGTGCCAGCAGTGGTAGGGGTTGGGATCAGCCCCAGCATTTT. It codes for CASSGRGWDQPQHF.

J is TRBJ2-7 and V is TRBV10-3; weak D call: TRBD2 (6 bases). With 2 bases removed from V and 7 bases from J, the gap between germline ends came to 15 bases. Germline V gene data show CDR1 as ENHRY and CDR2 as SYGVKD. The CDR3 is 14 amino acids. In DNA, the CDR3 is TGTGCCATCAGTGAGGCGAGCCCCCGGGGGGAGCAGTACTTC. Protein: CAISEASPRGEQYF.

The genes are TRBV5-1 and TRBJ2-7, with 7 bases lining up with TRBD2. V shed 4 bases and J 4 bases; nucleotides not matched to a gene: 11. Per the germline V gene, CDR1 is SGHRS and CDR2 is YFSETQ. The CDR3 is 15 residues long. CDR3 sequence: CASSPGRQVTYEQYF. The CDR3, as DNA: TGCGCCAGCAGCCCCGGGAGGCAGGTGACTTACGAGCAGTACTTC.

This sequence joins TRBV14 and TRBJ1-1, with a weak D call TRBD1 (6 bases). CDR1 and CDR2 (germline): SGHDN, FVKESK. This CDR3 has 17 residues. Deletions cut 0 bases from V and 4 bases from J, with 18 bases between. In DNA, the CDR3 is TGTGCCAGCAGCCAAGAAGCCCCTGGGGGCAGGCTCACTGAAGCTTTCTTT. It translates to CASSQEAPGGRLTEAFF.

The chain combines TRBV12-3 or TRBV12-4 with TRBJ2-7; TRBD1 agrees at 8 bases. J lost 7 bases, V lost 5 bases, and 13 bases had no gene match. This CDR3 has 15 residues. The CDR3 is CASSGQGRSYNEQYF. CDR3 in DNA: TGTGCCAGCAGTGGACAGGGTCGCTCCTACAATGAGCAGTACTTC.

The chain combines TRBV6-1 with TRBJ2-5; 7 bases line up with TRBD1. Germline lookup yields CDR1 MNHNS and CDR2 SASEGT. The CDR3 is made up of 14 amino acids. The trim removed 5 bases at V and 7 bases at J, leaving 10 bases unmatched. The CDR3 here is CASSPGQTWGTQYF. The CDR3 coding sequence is TGTGCCAGCAGTCCGGGACAGACCTGGGGGACCCAGTACTTC.